Sequencing of this T cell receptor beta chain was carried out in a study of blood T cell repertoires in COVID-19. This clone was seen only once. V dropped 2 bases and J dropped 2; count of bases not matched to a gene: 1. The CDR3 consists of 15 residues. The V gene's germline CDR1 is MNHNS and CDR2 SASEGT. The assay was immunoSEQ multiplex PCR, and TCRdb's table has in-frame clones only and misses some. The sample holds some 160,000 clones, approximately 80% seen once. The gene calls are TRBV6-1 and TRBJ1-2; 11 bases line up with TRBD1. This sequence originates from a woman of 80 years or more with acute or convalescent COVID-19. Material: peripheral blood. The CDR3 loop is CASSERTGGNYGYTF. The CDR3 DNA reads as TGTGCCAGCAGTGAAAGGACAGGGGGCAACTATGGCTACACCTTC.